The 25 T cell receptor beta chains in this list originate from one sample, sequenced in a study of technical replicates of blood from a few donors. Repertoires were generated with immunoSEQ multiplex PCR, while TCRdb's copy carries only in-frame clones and drops some. This table holds 98,000 or so clones, approximately 94% found once. Material for sequencing was T cells isolated from PBMCs. These receptors originate from a human donor in good health.

J is TRBJ1-5 and V is TRBV27, with D tentatively TRBD1 (5 bases). Trimming left V 6 bases short and J 0 bases short, with 6 bases between. Germline loops: CDR1 MNHEY, CDR2 SMNVEV (reference sequence). The CDR3 covers 13 residues. The CDR3 sequence is CASRGLSNQPQHF. The CDR3 DNA sequence: TGTGCCAGCAGGGGACTTAGCAATCAGCCCCAGCATTTT.

This clone occurred once. V is TRBV28 and J is TRBJ2-7, with D uncertain. V was shortened by 6 bases and J by 3 bases, with 6 bases between the two germline ends. CDR1 and CDR2 (germline): MDHEN, SYDVKM. There are 11 residues in the CDR3. This CDR3 is CASSSYYEQYF. Written as DNA, the CDR3 is TGTGCCAGCAGCTCCTACTACGAGCAGTACTTC.

This clone was seen just once. The V gene is TRBV29-1, the J gene TRBJ2-5; D is ambiguous. There are 14 residues in the CDR3. V gave up 6 bases and J gave up 2 bases, with 16 bases separating them. CDR1 SQVTM and CDR2 ANQGSEA come from the germline V gene. This chain's CDR3 is CSVAFFATQETQYF. CDR3 nucleotide sequence: TGCAGCGTAGCCTTTTTCGCCACGCAAGAGACCCAGTACTTC.

As regards this clone: One junction end does not reproduce the germline sequence, and a read error may be involved. The V gene is TRBV6-5, the J gene TRBJ2-5; 7 bases are shared with TRBD1. The CDR3 has 15 amino acids. CDR1 is MNHEY and CDR2 is SVGAGI in the germline V gene. The chain's CDR3 is CASSKTTGVQEAQYF. For the CDR3, the DNA is TGTGCCAGCAGCAAAACAACAGGGGTCCAAGAGGCCCAGTACTTC.

CDR3 sequence: CASSFTRNTEAFF. The CDR3 DNA is TGTGCCAGCAGCTTCACAAGGAACACTGAAGCTTTCTTT. The chain couples TRBV7-9 to TRBJ1-1, with D unclear. Germline values: CDR1 SEHNR, CDR2 FQNEAQ (reference sequence). V was clipped by 3 bases and J by 1 base, with 6 bases between them. The CDR3 runs to 13 residues.

The rearrangement links TRBV7-9 to TRBJ2-3, with a weak D call TRBD1 (5 bases). Germline V gives CDR1 SEHNR, CDR2 FQNEAQ (reference sequence). The CDR3 is made up of 14 amino acids. The V end lost 5 bases, the J end lost 2 bases, and 11 bases lay between the germline ends. The CDR3: CASSPGHFTDTQYF. CDR3 in DNA: TGTGCCAGCAGCCCCGGACACTTCACAGATACGCAGTATTTT.

The genes are TRBV5-1 and TRBJ1-2; TRBD1 matches at 8 bases. CDR3 length equals 14 residues. The trim removed 3 bases at V and 3 bases at J, leaving 4 bases unmatched. Looked up from germline, CDR1 is SGHRS and CDR2 is YFSETQ. The CDR3 here is CASSSLTGDYGYTF. CDR3 in DNA: TGCGCCAGCAGCTCCCTGACAGGGGACTATGGCTACACCTTC.

This clone showed up just once. V and J are TRBV6-1 and TRBJ1-2, with TRBD1 matching 9 bases. The CDR3 length is 14 residues. Germline assignment: CDR1 MNHNS and CDR2 SASEGT. The ends lost 7 bases at V and 7 bases at J; junction bases unmatched: 10. The CDR3 loop reads CASTLGQGVVGYTF. CDR3 DNA sequence: TGTGCCAGCACCCTGGGACAGGGTGTGGTTGGCTACACCTTC.

This rearrangement joins TRBV4-1 to TRBJ2-2; D is undetermined. The CDR3 runs 16 residues. Trimming left V 1 base short and J 0 bases short, with 9 bases between. Germline V lookup: CDR1 MGHRA, CDR2 YSYEKL. For the CDR3, the DNA is TGCGCCAGCAGCCAAGTCCCAGGTGCGAACACCGGGGAGCTGTTTTTT. Translation: CASSQVPGANTGELFF.

The chain joins TRBV27 to TRBJ2-7; 11 positions match TRBD2. After removal of 5 bases from V and 4 bases from J, the junction contained 7 bases not matched to a gene. The germline gives CDR1 MNHEY, CDR2 SMNVEV (reference sequence). The CDR3 contains 15 residues. The CDR3 coding sequence is TGTGCCAGCAGTGGTGGAACTAGCGGGAGTTACGAGCAGTACTTC. Amino acid sequence: CASSGGTSGSYEQYF.

The chain is built from TRBV19 and TRBJ2-3, with D possibly matching TRBD2 (7 bases). Trimming removed 5 bases at V and 2 bases at J, with 14 bases between. The CDR3 sequence is 15 residues long. Germline V gene sequence: CDR1 LNHDA, CDR2 SQIVND (reference sequence). CDR3: CASSVGGRVTDTQYF. Written as DNA, the CDR3 is TGTGCCAGTAGTGTCGGGGGGCGGGTCACAGATACGCAGTATTTT.

The V gene is TRBV7-9, the J gene TRBJ2-3; D might be TRBD2 (6 bases). V was shortened by 4 bases and J by 5 bases, with 25 bases between the two germline ends. The CDR3 is 18 residues long. Germline CDR1 is SEHNR and CDR2 is FQNEAQ (reference sequence). The CDR3 coding sequence is TGTGCCAGCAGCTGGGACTTGACTGGAGGGAGTGACGGAGATACGCAGTATTTT. Protein sequence: CASSWDLTGGSDGDTQYF.

The chain employs TRBV7-8 and TRBJ2-2; perhaps TRBD1 as D (5 bases). Trimming stripped 1 base from V and 8 bases from J, with 20 bases between. This CDR3 contains 17 residues. Germline V gene lookup returns CDR1 SGHVS and CDR2 FQNEAQ. The CDR3 sequence: CASSLEVVGALRGELFF. The CDR3 DNA is TGTGCCAGCAGCTTAGAAGTAGTAGGGGCGCTTAGAGGGGAGCTGTTTTTT.

This clone was detected only once. The chain combines TRBV5-4 with TRBJ1-2; D uncertain. Trimming removed 0 bases from V and 2 bases from J, with 8 bases in between. Germline V gene sequence: CDR1 SGHNT, CDR2 YYREEE (reference sequence). The CDR3 totals 14 residues. CDR3 in DNA: TGTGCCAGCAGCTTGGATTCCAGAAACTATGGCTACACCTTC. This codes for CASSLDSRNYGYTF.

CDR3 residues: CASKIYREHTEAFF. The CDR3 nucleotides read TGTGCCAGCAAGATCTACAGGGAGCACACTGAAGCTTTCTTT. The chain has TRBV6-4 and TRBJ1-1, with a weak D call TRBD1 (6 bases). The CDR3 sequence is 14 residues long. The germline CDR1 and CDR2 sequences are MRHNA and SNTAGT. V gave up 7 bases and J gave up 3 bases, with 15 bases separating them.

J is TRBJ1-5 and V is TRBV7-8; D is perhaps TRBD1 (5 bases). Germline CDR1 SGHVS, CDR2 FQNEAQ. There are 14 residues in the CDR3. Deletions cut 1 base from V and 6 bases from J, with 10 bases between. CDR3 amino acids: CASSLESGSQPQHF. CDR3 nucleotides: TGTGCCAGCAGCTTAGAGTCAGGGTCTCAGCCCCAGCATTTT.

The J gene is TRBJ2-7, the V gene TRBV27; the D gene is possibly TRBD2 (5 bases). V was pared by 6 bases and J by 2 bases, with 17 bases between. Germline V gene sequence: CDR1 MNHEY, CDR2 SMNVEV (reference sequence). The CDR3 runs 15 residues. This CDR3 is CASSQRSGGPYEQYF. CDR3 nucleotides: TGTGCCAGCAGCCAGAGGAGCGGCGGACCCTACGAGCAGTACTTC.

The DNA of the CDR3 is TGCGCCAGCAGCCCTGGACAGGGTTTTAACTACGAGCAGTACTTC. Translating gives CASSPGQGFNYEQYF. The chain links TRBV5-1 to TRBJ2-7; 8 bases agree with TRBD1. Unmatched junction bases numbered 9, after V lost 4 bases and J lost 3 bases. The CDR3 is made up of 15 amino acids. Germline V gene lookup returns CDR1 SGHRS and CDR2 YFSETQ.

The chain carries TRBV11-3 and TRBJ2-3; TRBD2 agrees at 8 bases. Trimming took 7 bases from V and 1 from J; bases not matched to a gene: 10. The CDR3 is made up of 16 amino acids. Per germline, CDR1 SGHNT and CDR2 YENEEA. The CDR3 loop is CASTTKAGARTDTQYF. The CDR3 DNA sequence: TGTGCCAGCACCACCAAAGCGGGGGCCCGCACAGATACGCAGTATTTT.

This rearrangement joins TRBV6-6 to TRBJ2-3; 7 bases map to TRBD2. The length of the CDR3 is 14 residues. CDR1 and CDR2 from the germline V gene are MNHNY and SVGAGI (reference sequence). Trimming removed 6 bases from V and 3 bases from J; junction bases left unmatched: 6. As DNA, the CDR3 is TGTGCCAGCAGATTGACTAGCAGTACAGATACGCAGTATTTT. Protein sequence: CASRLTSSTDTQYF.

The chain is built from TRBV21-1 and TRBJ2-1; TRBD1 was called by the table and not checked on the DNA. TRBV21-1 is given as a pseudogene. The CDR3 covers 15 residues. Here the CDR3 reads CASSKLRGFYNEQFF. CDR3 DNA sequence: TGTGCCAGCAGCAAATTAAGGGGATTCTACAATGAGCAGTTCTTC.

V gene TRBV5-8 combines with J gene TRBJ2-7; D possibly corresponds to TRBD1 (8 bases). CDR1 SGHTS and CDR2 YDEGEE come from the germline V gene. V lost 0 bases and J lost 6, with 19 bases in between. The CDR3 is 16 amino acids. The CDR3 DNA follows: TGTGCCAGCAGCTTGGATAAGCGGGGACAGGCGCGCGAGCAGTACTTC. It yields the protein CASSLDKRGQAREQYF.

V gene TRBV19 combines with J gene TRBJ2-3; 10 bases agree with TRBD1. The CDR3 is 19 amino acids. Germline V gene sequence: CDR1 LNHDA, CDR2 SQIVND (reference sequence). V dropped 1 base and J dropped 0; count of bases not matched to a gene: 10. The CDR3 reads CASSIVAGGQGLSTDTQYF. CDR3 in DNA: TGTGCCAGTAGTATAGTGGCGGGGGGACAGGGGCTAAGCACAGATACGCAGTATTTT.

V and J are TRBV29-1 and TRBJ2-7; a weak D match, TRBD2 (7 bases). V dropped 1 base and J dropped 2 bases, with 12 bases sitting between them. Per the germline V gene, CDR1 is SQVTM and CDR2 is ANQGSEA. The CDR3 is made up of 14 amino acids. CDR3 region: CSVEVGAGAYEQYF. The CDR3 DNA reads TGCAGCGTTGAAGTGGGGGCGGGGGCCTACGAGCAGTACTTC.

This chain connects TRBV27 to TRBJ1-5; a possible D gene is TRBD1 (6 bases). The CDR3 sequence is 14 residues long. The V gene lost 6 bases and the J gene lost 5 bases, with 14 bases spanning the gap. The germline V gene has CDR1 MNHEY and CDR2 SMNVEV (reference sequence). CDR3 DNA: TGTGCCAGCAGCGACCGGGACACCGATCAGCCCCAGCATTTT. This gives the protein CASSDRDTDQPQHF.